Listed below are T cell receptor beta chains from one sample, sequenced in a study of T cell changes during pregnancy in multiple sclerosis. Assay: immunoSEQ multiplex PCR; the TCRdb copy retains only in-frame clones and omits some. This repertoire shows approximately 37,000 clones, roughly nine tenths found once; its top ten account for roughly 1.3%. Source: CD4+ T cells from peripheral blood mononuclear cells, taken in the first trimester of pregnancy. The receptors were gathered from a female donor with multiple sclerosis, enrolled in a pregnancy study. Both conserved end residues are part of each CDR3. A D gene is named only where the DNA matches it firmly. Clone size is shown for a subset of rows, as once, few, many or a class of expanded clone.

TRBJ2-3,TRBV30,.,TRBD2,CAWSVGAGVADTQYF,TGTGCCTGGAGTGTAGGAGCGGGAGTTGCAGATACGCAGTATTTT
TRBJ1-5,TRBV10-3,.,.,CAISESVGGIANQPQHF,TGTGCCATCAGTGAGTCGGTGGGAGGGATTGCCAATCAGCCCCAGCATTTT
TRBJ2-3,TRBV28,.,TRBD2,CASSSLAGGSDTQYF,TGTGCCAGCAGTTCACTAGCGGGAGGGTCTGATACGCAGTATTTT
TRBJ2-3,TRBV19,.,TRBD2,CASRGSGRGDTQYF,TGTGCCAGTAGGGGTAGCGGGAGAGGAGATACGCAGTATTTT
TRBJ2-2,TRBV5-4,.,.,CASSRERTGELFF,TGTGCCAGCAGCCGGGAAAGGACCGGGGAGCTGTTTTTT
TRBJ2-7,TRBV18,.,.,CASSPRFPSENPGEQYF,TGTGCCAGCTCACCACGTTTTCCTAGCGAGAATCCGGGCGAGCAGTACTTC
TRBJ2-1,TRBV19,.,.,CASSPPRKSVSSYNEQFF,TGTGCCAGTAGTCCCCCCCGGAAGAGCGTTAGCTCCTACAATGAGCAGTTCTTC
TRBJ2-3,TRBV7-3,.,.,CASSLPDTQYF,TGTGCCAGCAGCCTTCCAGATACGCAGTATTTT
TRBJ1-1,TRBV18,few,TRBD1,CASSPGQSMNTEAFF,TGTGCCAGCTCACCGGGACAGTCTATGAACACTGAAGCTTTCTTT
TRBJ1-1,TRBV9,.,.,CASSVALNTEAFF,TGTGCCAGCAGCGTAGCTCTGAACACTGAAGCTTTCTTT
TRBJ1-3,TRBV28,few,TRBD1,CASSPPQGAFGNTIYF,TGTGCCAGCAGTCCCCCCCAGGGGGCCTTTGGAAACACCATATATTTT
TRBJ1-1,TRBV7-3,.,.,CASSSTPGAEAFF,TGTGCCAGCAGCTCGACACCGGGGGCTGAAGCTTTCTTT
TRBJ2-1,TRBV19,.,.,CASSIQGKRDEQFF,TGTGCCAGTAGTATTCAGGGGAAGAGGGATGAGCAGTTCTTC
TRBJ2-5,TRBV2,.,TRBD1,CASSRGQGQGGETQYF,TGTGCCAGCAGCCGAGGACAGGGGCAGGGAGGGGAGACCCAGTACTTC
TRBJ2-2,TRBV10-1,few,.,CASSGSVTNTGELFF,TGCGCCAGCAGTGGCTCCGTGACTAACACCGGGGAGCTGTTTTTT
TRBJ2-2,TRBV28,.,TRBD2,CASRGGVSTGELFF,TGTGCCAGCAGGGGGGGGGTCAGCACCGGGGAGCTGTTTTTT
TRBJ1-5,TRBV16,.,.,CASSQGPGNQPQHF,TGTGCCAGCAGCCAAGGTCCAGGCAATCAGCCCCAGCATTTT
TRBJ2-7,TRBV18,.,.,CASSYSQGVHEQYF,TGTGCCAGCTCATACTCACAGGGCGTCCACGAGCAGTACTTC
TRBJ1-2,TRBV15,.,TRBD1,CATSLRDRGSGYTF,TGTGCCACCAGCCTCCGGGACAGGGGTAGTGGCTACACCTTC
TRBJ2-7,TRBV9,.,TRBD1,CASSVGQGMAYEQYF,TGTGCCAGCAGCGTAGGACAGGGGATGGCCTACGAGCAGTACTTC
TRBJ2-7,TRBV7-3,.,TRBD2,CASAPGGTYEQYF,TGTGCCAGCGCGCCGGGGGGAACCTACGAGCAGTACTTC
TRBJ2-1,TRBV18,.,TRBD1,CASSPSEQGNEQFF,TGTGCCAGCTCACCATCCGAACAGGGGAATGAGCAGTTCTTC
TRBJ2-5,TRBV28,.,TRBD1,CASSPTGVRETQYF,TGTGCCAGCAGTCCGACAGGGGTCCGAGAGACCCAGTACTTC
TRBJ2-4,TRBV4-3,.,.,CASSQEQTTLAKNIQYF,TGCGCCAGCAGCCAAGAACAGACCACTCTAGCCAAAAACATTCAGTACTTC